This TCR beta chain was recorded in a study of tumor-infiltrating lymphocytes in primary liver carcinoma. A primer in the constant region served to generate TCR beta cDNA from approximately 450 ng of total RNA. The TCR beta library was amplified through three nested multiplex PCR rounds in a modified ARM-PCR procedure. TRBV1-TRBV30 forward primers and a C-beta reverse primer were used in the first two PCR rounds, which each ran for 10 cycles. TCRdb re-derived calls from the multiplex PCR reads in MiXCR, one entry per CDR3 protein. This table holds about 120,000 distinct CDR3 sequences, 65% found once. The tissue used was unsorted bulk material of 20-30 mg. RNA and DNA were co-extracted from it with the AllPrep DNA/RNA mini kit. Overall study results and limits: Tumor-adjacent and tumor-blood pairs showed less overlap than tumor region pairs.

Germline CDR1 and CDR2: SGHDN and FVKESK. Trimming cost V 5 bases and J 5 bases, with 25 bases left between them. The CDR3 has 18 amino acids. This clonotype turned up a few times. Its antigen remains unknown. The sequence was collected from a woman aged 55-70 years with primary liver carcinoma and hepatitis B virus infection. This rearrangement joins TRBV14 to TRBJ2-1; possibly TRBD2 for D (6 bases). What was sequenced was liver tumor tissue from sampling region 1. Noted subset: tumor region T1, superior pole. The CDR3: CASSSAPGEAPRHNEQFF. The CDR3 DNA reads TGTGCCAGCAGCTCCGCACCCGGGGAGGCCCCCCGCCACAATGAGCAGTTCTTC.